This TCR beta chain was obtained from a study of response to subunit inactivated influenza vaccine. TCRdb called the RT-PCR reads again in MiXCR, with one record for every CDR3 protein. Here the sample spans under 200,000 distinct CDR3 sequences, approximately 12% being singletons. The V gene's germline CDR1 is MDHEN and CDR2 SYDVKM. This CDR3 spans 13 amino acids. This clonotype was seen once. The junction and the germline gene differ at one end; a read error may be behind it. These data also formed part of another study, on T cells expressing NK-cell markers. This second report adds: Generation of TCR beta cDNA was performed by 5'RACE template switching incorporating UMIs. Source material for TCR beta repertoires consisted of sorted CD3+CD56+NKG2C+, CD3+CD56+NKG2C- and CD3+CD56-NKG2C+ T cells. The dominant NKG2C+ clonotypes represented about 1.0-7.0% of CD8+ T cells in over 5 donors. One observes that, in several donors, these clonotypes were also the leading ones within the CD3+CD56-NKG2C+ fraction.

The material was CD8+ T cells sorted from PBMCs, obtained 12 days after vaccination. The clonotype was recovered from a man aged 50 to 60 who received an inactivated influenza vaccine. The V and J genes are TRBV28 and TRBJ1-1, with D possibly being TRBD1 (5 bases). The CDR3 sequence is CASSLDVGADAFF. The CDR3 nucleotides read TGTGCCAGCAGTTTAGACGTCGGGGCTGACGCTTTCTTT.